This T cell receptor (beta chain) was captured by sequencing in a study of cytomegalovirus exposure and HLA in healthy donors. The PCR ran on 60 Vbeta and 13 Jbeta primers. Profiling relied on immunoSEQ multiplex PCR, and the TCRdb table lists in-frame clones only, not all of them. The table lists about 39,000 clones, with 3% to 4% in the top ten. The clonotype comes from a woman under 40 in good health and CMV-seropositive. Input material: PBMCs.

As DNA, the CDR3 is TGTGCCAGCTCTGCTTACACAGATCAGCCCCAGCATTTT. Its translation is CASSAYTDQPQHF. This chain connects TRBV18 to TRBJ1-5; D gene ambiguous. The V end lost 6 bases, the J end lost 5 bases, and 11 bases lay between the germline ends. CDR1 is KGHSH, CDR2 LQKENI, per germline. The CDR3 sequence is 13 residues long.